Below are 6 T cell receptor beta chains sequenced from a single sample in a study of T cells after yellow fever vaccination. Each CDR3 protein is one row after TCRdb ran MiXCR on the 5' RACE reads. The table lists a few hundred thousand distinct CDR3 sequences, around 6.4% of them singletons. Sequenced here: PBMCs, sampled 5 days after the yellow fever booster vaccination. The receptors here all came from a man aged 25-45 years who received the YFV17D yellow fever vaccine.

This clonotype was seen only a few times. The J gene is TRBJ1-2, the V gene TRBV20-1; D perhaps matches TRBD1 (6 bases). There are 14 residues in the CDR3. Germline CDR1 and CDR2: DFQATT and SNEGSKA (reference sequence). The V end lost 3 bases, the J end lost 6 bases, and 17 bases lay between the germline ends. CDR3 nucleotides: TGCAGTGCTAGGCCGGGGGGGGCCCCCCATGGCTACACCTTC. Translation: CSARPGGAPHGYTF.

This clonotype was seen only a few times. The rearrangement joins TRBV29-1 to TRBJ2-1, with TRBD2 identical over 8 bases. Unmatched junction bases numbered 3, after V lost 5 bases and J lost 0 bases. The CDR3 has 14 residues. CDR1 is SQVTM and CDR2 is ANQGSEA in the germline V gene. The CDR3 protein is CSVKSGSSYNEQFF. Written as DNA, the CDR3 is TGCAGCGTTAAAAGCGGGAGCTCCTACAATGAGCAGTTCTTC.

This clonotype was observed a handful of times. V is TRBV7-9 and J is TRBJ2-3, with D unresolved. CDR3 length: 15 amino acids. Germline V lookup: CDR1 SEHNR, CDR2 FQNEAQ (reference sequence). The V end lost 3 bases, the J end lost 3 bases, and 13 bases lay between the germline ends. CDR3 in DNA: TGTGCCAGCAGCTTCGTTCTTACAAGGACAGATACGCAGTATTTT. Its translation: CASSFVLTRTDTQYF.

This clonotype appeared a few times. The chain employs TRBV5-1 and TRBJ2-5; 7 nucleotides line up with TRBD1. With 1 base clipped from V and 5 bases from J, the junction kept 2 bases outside the gene matches. The germline V gene encodes CDR1 SGHRS and CDR2 YFSETQ. The CDR3 totals 13 residues. CDR3 coding DNA: TGCGCCAGCAGCTTGCAGGACAGGGAGACCCAGTACTTC. Protein sequence: CASSLQDRETQYF.

This clonotype turned up a few times. This sequence joins TRBV7-2 and TRBJ2-4; maybe TRBD2 (6 bases). Germline V gene sequence: CDR1 SGHTA, CDR2 FQGNSA. CDR3 length: 14 amino acids. The germline V and J ends were trimmed by 3 bases and 5 bases, with 11 bases remaining between them. CDR3 amino acids: CASSLGGFENIQYF. CDR3 DNA sequence: TGTGCCAGCAGCTTGGGGGGATTTGAAAACATTCAGTACTTC. Using reference TRBV7-2 and TRBJ2-4 for the parts outside the CDR3, the full variable domain is GAGVSQSPSNKVTEKGKDVELRCDPISGHTALYWYRQSLGQGLEFLIYFQGNSAPDKSGLPSDRFSAERTGGSVSTLTIQRTQQEDSAVYLCASSLGGFENIQYFGAGTRLSVL.

The chain couples TRBV25-1 to TRBJ2-1, with D hard to call. The CDR3 contains 14 residues. The germline V gene encodes CDR1 MGHDK and CDR2 SYGVNS. Deletions cut 2 bases from V and 4 bases from J, with 9 bases between. CDR3 DNA sequence: TGTGCCAGCAGTGAAGGCGGACCATACAATGAGCAGTTCTTC. Translating it yields CASSEGGPYNEQFF.